The clone carrying this T cell receptor beta chain has more than one count but fewer than ten. The antigen remains unidentified. This sample was included in a study of PD-1 blockade in classical Hodgkin lymphoma. The assay was immunoSEQ multiplex PCR, and TCRdb's table has in-frame clones only and misses some. The table has 90,000 to 120,000 clones, about 89% seen once. In germline, CDR1 is SGHTA, CDR2 FQGNSA. CDR3 length: 12 residues. The germline V and J ends were trimmed by 5 bases and 5 bases, with 10 bases remaining between them. The study's findings and limits: The authors excluded patients who started nivolumab under 1 year after ASCT. The repertoire differences lack a defined cause, possibly disease activity or prior therapy. Complete responders entered with baseline diversity on par with newly diagnosed patients, the results showed.

All trial patients relapsed after autologous stem cell transplantation. The sample here was peripheral blood mononuclear cells (PBMCs), taken before the second cycle of nivolumab. The genes are TRBV7-2 and TRBJ2-7; either TRBD1 or TRBD2 may fit D (5 bases each). This TCR was recovered from a human donor with classical Hodgkin lymphoma. DNA of the CDR3: TGTGCCAGCAGCCCCGGGGACGACGAGCAGTACTTC. This gives the protein CASSPGDDEQYF.